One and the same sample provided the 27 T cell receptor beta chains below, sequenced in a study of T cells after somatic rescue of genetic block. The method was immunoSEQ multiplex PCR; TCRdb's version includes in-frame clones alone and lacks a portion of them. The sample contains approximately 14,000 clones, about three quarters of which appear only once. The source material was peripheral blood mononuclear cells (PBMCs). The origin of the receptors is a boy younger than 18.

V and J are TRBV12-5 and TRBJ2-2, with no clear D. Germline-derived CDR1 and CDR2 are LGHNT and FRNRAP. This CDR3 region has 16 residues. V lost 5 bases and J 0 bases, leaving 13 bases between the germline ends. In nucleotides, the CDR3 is TGTGCTAGTGGTCGTAACGGCGGACCGAACACCGGGGAGCTGTTTTTT. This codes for CASGRNGGPNTGELFF.

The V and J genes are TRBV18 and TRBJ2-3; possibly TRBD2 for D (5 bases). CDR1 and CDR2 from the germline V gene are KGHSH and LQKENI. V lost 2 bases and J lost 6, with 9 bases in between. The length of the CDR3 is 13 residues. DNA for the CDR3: TGTGCCAGCTCACCATTAGCGAAGGATACGCAGTATTTT. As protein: CASSPLAKDTQYF.

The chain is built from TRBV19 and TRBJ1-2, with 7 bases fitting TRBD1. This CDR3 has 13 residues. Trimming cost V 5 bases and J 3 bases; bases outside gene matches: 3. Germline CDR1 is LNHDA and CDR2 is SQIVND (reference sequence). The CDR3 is CASSPGQYYGYTF. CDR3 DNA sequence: TGTGCCAGTAGTCCGGGACAGTACTATGGCTACACCTTC.

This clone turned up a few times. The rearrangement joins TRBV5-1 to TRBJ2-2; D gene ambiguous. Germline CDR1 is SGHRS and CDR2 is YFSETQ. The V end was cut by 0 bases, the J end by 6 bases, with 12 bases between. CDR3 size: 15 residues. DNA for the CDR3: TGCGCCAGCAGCTTGGCCTCCCCGCGTCCCGGGGAGCTGTTTTTT. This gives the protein CASSLASPRPGELFF. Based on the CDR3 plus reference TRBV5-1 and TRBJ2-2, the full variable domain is KAGVTQTPRYLIKTRGQQVTLSCSPISGHRSVSWYQQTPGQGLQFLFEYFSETQRNKGNFPGRFSGRQFSNSRSEMNVSTLELGDSALYLCASSLASPRPGELFFGEGSRLTVL.

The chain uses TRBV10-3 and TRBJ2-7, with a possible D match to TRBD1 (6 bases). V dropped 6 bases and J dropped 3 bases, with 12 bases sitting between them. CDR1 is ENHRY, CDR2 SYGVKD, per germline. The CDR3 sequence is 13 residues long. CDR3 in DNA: TGTGCCATCAGCCGGGGACATCTCTACGAGCAGTACTTC. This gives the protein CAISRGHLYEQYF.

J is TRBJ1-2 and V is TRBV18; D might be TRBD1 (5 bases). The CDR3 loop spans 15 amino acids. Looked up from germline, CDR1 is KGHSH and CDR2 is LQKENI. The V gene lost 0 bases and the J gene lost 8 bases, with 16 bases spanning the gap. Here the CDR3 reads CASSPPSGASRGYTF. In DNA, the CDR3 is TGTGCCAGCTCACCACCCAGCGGGGCATCGAGGGGCTACACCTTC.

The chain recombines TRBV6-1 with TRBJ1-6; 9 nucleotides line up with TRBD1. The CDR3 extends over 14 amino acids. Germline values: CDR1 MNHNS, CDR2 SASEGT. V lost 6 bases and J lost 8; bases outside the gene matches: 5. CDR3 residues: CASSPDRGYSPLHF. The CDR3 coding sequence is TGTGCCAGCAGCCCGGACAGGGGATATTCACCCCTCCACTTT.

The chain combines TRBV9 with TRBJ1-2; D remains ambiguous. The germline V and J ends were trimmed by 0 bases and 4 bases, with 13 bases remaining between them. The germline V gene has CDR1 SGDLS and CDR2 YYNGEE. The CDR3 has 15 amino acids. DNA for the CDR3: TGTGCCAGCAGCGTAGCCCCGGGCGGCCCCTATGGCTACACCTTC. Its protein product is CASSVAPGGPYGYTF. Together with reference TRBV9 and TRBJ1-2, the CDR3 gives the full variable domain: DSGVTQTPKHLITATGQRVTLRCSPRSGDLSVYWYQQSLDQGLQFLIQYYNGEERAKGNILERFSAQQFPDLHSELNLSSLELGDSALYFCASSVAPGGPYGYTFGSGTRLTVV.

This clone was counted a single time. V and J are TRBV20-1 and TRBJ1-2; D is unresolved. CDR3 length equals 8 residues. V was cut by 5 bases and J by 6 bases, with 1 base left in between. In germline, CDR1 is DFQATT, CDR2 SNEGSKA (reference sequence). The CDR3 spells CSADGYTF. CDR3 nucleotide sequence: TGCAGTGCTGATGGCTACACCTTC.

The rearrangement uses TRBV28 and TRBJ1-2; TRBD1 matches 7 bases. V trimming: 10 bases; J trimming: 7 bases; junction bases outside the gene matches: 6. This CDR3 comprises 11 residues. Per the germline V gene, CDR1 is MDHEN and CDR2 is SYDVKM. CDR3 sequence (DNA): TGTGCCATTTACAGGGGAGGTGGCTACACCTTC. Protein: CAIYRGGGYTF.

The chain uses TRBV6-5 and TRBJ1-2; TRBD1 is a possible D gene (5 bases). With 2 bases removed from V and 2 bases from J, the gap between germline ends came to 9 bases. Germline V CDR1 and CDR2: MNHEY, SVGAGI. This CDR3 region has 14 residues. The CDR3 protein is CASSYEGANYGYTF. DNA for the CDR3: TGTGCCAGCAGTTACGAAGGGGCCAACTATGGCTACACCTTC.

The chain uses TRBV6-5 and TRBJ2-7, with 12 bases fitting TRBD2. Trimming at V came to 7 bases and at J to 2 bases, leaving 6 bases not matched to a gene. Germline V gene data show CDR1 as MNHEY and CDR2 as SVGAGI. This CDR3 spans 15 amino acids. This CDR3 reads CASTRRTSGTYEQYF. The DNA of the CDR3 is TGTGCCAGCACTCGAAGGACTAGCGGGACCTACGAGCAGTACTTC.

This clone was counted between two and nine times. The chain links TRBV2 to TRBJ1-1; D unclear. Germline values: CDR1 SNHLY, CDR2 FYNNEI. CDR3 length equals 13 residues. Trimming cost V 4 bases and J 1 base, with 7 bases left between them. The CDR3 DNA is TGTGCCAGCAGTGCGGGGTGGAACACTGAAGCTTTCTTT. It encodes CASSAGWNTEAFF.

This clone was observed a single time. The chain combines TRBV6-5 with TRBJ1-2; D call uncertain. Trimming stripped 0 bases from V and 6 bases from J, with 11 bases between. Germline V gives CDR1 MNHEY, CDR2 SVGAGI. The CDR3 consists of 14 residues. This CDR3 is CASSYSLGGNGYTF. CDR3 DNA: TGTGCCAGCAGTTACTCCTTAGGAGGGAATGGCTACACCTTC.

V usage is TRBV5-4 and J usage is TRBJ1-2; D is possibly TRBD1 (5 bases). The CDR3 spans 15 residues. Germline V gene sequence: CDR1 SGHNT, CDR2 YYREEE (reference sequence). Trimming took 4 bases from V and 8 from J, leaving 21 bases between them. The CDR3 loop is CASSPYMRGLWGYTF. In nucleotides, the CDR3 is TGTGCCAGCAGCCCGTATATGAGGGGCCTCTGGGGCTACACCTTC.

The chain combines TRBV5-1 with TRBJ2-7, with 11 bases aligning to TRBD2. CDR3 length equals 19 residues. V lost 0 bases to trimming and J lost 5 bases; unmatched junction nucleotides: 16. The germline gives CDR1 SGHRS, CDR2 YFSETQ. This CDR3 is CASSLAPGLAVRAADEQYF. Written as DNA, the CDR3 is TGCGCCAGCAGCTTGGCACCGGGACTAGCGGTTCGAGCCGCGGACGAGCAGTACTTC.

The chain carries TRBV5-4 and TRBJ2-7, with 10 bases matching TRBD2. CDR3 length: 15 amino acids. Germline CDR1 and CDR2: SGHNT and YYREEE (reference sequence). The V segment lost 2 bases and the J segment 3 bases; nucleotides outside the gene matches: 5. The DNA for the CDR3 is TGTGCCAGCAGCTTAAGTTTAGCGGGAGGCTACGAGCAGTACTTC. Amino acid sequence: CASSLSLAGGYEQYF.

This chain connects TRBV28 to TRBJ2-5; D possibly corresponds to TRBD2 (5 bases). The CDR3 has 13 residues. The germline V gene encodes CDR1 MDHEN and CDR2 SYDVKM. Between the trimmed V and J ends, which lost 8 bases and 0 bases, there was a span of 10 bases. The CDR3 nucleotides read TGTGCCAGCCGTCGGGGTTACCAAGAGACCCAGTACTTC. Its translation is CASRRGYQETQYF.

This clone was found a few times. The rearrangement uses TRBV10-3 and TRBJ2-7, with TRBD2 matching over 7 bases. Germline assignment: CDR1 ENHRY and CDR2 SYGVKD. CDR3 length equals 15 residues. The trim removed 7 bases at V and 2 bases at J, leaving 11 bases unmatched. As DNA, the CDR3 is TGTGCCATCATGGGTCGACTAGCTGAACCCTACGAGCAGTACTTC. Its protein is CAIMGRLAEPYEQYF.

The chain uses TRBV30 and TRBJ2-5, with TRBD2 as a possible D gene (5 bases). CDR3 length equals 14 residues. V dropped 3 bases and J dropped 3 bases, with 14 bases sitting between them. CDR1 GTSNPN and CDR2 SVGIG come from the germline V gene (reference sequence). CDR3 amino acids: CAWRAAGVEETQYF. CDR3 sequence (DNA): TGTGCCTGGAGAGCGGCTGGGGTGGAAGAGACCCAGTACTTC.

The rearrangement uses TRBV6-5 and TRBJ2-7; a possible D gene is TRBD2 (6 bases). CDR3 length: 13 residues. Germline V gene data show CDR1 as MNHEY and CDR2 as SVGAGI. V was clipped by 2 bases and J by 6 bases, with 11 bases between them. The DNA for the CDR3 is TGTGCCAGCAGTTACGGCGGGAAGGGCGAGCAGTACTTC. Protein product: CASSYGGKGEQYF.

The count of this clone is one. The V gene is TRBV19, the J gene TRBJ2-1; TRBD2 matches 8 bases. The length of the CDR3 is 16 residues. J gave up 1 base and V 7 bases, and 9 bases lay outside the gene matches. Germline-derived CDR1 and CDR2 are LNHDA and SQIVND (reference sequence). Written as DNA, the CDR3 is TGTGCCAGTACTCGCGGGAGGACTTTATCCTACAATGAGCAGTTCTTC. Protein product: CASTRGRTLSYNEQFF.

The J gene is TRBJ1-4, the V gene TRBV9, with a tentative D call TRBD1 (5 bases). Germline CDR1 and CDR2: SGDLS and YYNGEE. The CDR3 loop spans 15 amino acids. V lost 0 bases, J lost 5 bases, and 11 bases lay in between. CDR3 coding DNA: TGTGCCAGCAGCGTAGGAGGGCGGGGGAATGAAAAACTGTTTTTT. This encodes CASSVGGRGNEKLFF. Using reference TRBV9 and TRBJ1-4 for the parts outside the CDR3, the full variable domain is DSGVTQTPKHLITATGQRVTLRCSPRSGDLSVYWYQQSLDQGLQFLIQYYNGEERAKGNILERFSAQQFPDLHSELNLSSLELGDSALYFCASSVGGRGNEKLFFGSGTQLSVL.

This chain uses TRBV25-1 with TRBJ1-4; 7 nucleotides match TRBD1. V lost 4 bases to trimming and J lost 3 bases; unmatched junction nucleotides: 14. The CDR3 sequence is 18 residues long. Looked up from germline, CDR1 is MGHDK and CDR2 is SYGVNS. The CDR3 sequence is CASSADRDGYRANEKLFF. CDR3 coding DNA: TGTGCCAGCAGTGCAGACAGGGATGGATATAGGGCTAATGAAAAACTGTTTTTT.

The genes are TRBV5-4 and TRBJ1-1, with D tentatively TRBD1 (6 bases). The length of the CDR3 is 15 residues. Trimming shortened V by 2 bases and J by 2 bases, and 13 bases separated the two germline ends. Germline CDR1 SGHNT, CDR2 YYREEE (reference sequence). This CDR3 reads CASSFAGAGNTEAFF. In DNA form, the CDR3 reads TGTGCCAGCAGCTTCGCAGGGGCTGGAAACACTGAAGCTTTCTTT.

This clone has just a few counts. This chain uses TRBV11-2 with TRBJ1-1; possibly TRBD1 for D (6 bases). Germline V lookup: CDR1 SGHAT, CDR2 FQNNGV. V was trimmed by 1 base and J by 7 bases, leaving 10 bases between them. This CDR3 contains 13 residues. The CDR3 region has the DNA TGTGCCAGCAGCTTAGTCAGGGGCGGTGAAGCTTTCTTT. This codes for CASSLVRGGEAFF. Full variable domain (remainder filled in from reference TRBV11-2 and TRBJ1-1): EAGVAQSPRYKIIEKRQSVAFWCNPISGHATLYWYQQILGQGPKLLIQFQNNGVVDDSQLPKDRFSAERLKGVDSTLKIQPAKLEDSAVYLCASSLVRGGEAFFGQGTRLTVV.

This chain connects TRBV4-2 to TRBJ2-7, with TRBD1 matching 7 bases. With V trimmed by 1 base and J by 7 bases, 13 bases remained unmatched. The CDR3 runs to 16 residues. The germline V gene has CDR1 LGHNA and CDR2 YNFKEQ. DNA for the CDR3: TGTGCCAGCAGCCAAGGAGGGGTCGGGACAGCTAAGGAGCAGTACTTC. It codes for CASSQGGVGTAKEQYF.